The present entry profiles one T cell receptor (beta chain) with its context. What it binds is not known. The V segment lost 4 bases and the J segment 4 bases; nucleotides outside the gene matches: 8. Germline loops: CDR1 GTSNPN, CDR2 SVGIG (reference sequence). CDR3 length: 14 amino acids. Data came from immunoSEQ multiplex PCR; TCRdb stores just in-frame clones and leaves some out. The sample holds about 17,000 clones, 85% to 90% seen once. This record comes from a study of OX40 agonist ivuxolimab in advanced cancers. Across the study: Mean age around 60 years, range 23 to 79; around 80% male. Eligibility rules accepted prior anti-PD-1, anti-PD-L1 or anti-CTLA-4 therapy, and 30% to 40% had some.

Study-level results: Among the nonresponders, some also had low normalized T-cell clonal expansion. At 0.1 to 3.0 mg/kg, CD4+ and CD8+ blood T cells expanded clonally by week 6.

This specimen was CD4+ or CD8+ T cells sorted from blood, taken in a trial of the OX40 agonist ivuxolimab. The rearrangement joins TRBV30 to TRBJ1-2, with TRBD1 matching 8 bases. The receptor comes from an adult with an advanced solid tumor such as melanoma, head and neck, liver or kidney cancer. CDR3 in DNA: TGTGCCTGGACCACAACAGGGGGGAGCTATGGCTACACCTTC. Its translation is CAWTTTGGSYGYTF.